The rows below give T cell receptor beta chains drawn from one sample of a study of T cell responses to AZD1222 COVID-19 vaccine. Assay used: immunoSEQ multiplex PCR; TCRdb lists only in-frame clones, some missing. The sample holds roughly 120,000 clones, about nine tenths seen once. The sequencing here drew on peripheral blood, taken on day 0 of AZD1222 vaccination. Receptors were obtained from an adult in good health. Each CDR3 is given with its conserved first and last residue. The D gene is left open where the match is weak. Part of the rows lack a size; the others show once, few, many or a class for expanded clones.

clone_size,d_call,j_call,v_call,cdr3_nt,cdr3_aa
-,-,TRBJ2-7,TRBV7-2,TGTGCCAGCAGCCCCATGGGCGGCGCCTCCTACGAGCAGTACTTC,CASSPMGGASYEQYF
few,TRBD1,TRBJ1-6,TRBV30,TGTGCCTGGAAGGGGCAGGGGGCAGGGAATTCACCCCTCCACTTT,CAWKGQGAGNSPLHF
once,-,TRBJ2-7,TRBV15,TGTGCCACCAGCAGGTCCAATCGGGACGAGCAGTACTTC,CATSRSNRDEQYF
-,-,TRBJ2-7,TRBV14,TGTGCCAGCAGCCAGAACACGGGACCCTGGAGCTCCTACGAGCAGTACTTC,CASSQNTGPWSSYEQYF
-,-,TRBJ2-2,TRBV7-2,TGTGCCAGCAGCTTAGTCATCCGGTCTGACACCGGGGAGCTGTTTTTT,CASSLVIRSDTGELFF
-,TRBD1,TRBJ1-2,TRBV3-1/TRBV3-2,TGTGCCAGCAGCCAGAGCGCAGGGGGGCATGGCTACACCTTC,CASSQSAGGHGYTF
-,-,TRBJ1-1,TRBV6-1,TGTGCCAGCAGTGAAGCCGAACGGCGGGAAGCTTTCTTT,CASSEAERREAFF
-,-,TRBJ1-2,TRBV29-1,TGCAGCGTTGCTGACAGTTATTATGGCTACACCTTC,CSVADSYYGYTF
-,TRBD1,TRBJ1-2,TRBV6-6,TGTGCCAGCGGGGACAGGGCTAACTATGGCTACACCTTC,CASGDRANYGYTF
-,-,TRBJ1-2,TRBV5-4,TGTGCCAGCAGAGACCCCTATAAAGGGGCGCGCGATGGCTACACCTTC,CASRDPYKGARDGYTF
-,-,TRBJ2-3,TRBV7-2,TGTGCCAGCAGCTTAGGACAGTTTGGCACAGATACGCAGTATTTT,CASSLGQFGTDTQYF
-,TRBD2,TRBJ2-1,TRBV15,TGTGCCACCAGCAGACTAGGACTAGCGGGGGTGAGCTCCTACAATGAGCAGTTCTTC,CATSRLGLAGVSSYNEQFF
-,TRBD2,TRBJ2-1,TRBV25-1,TGTGCCAGCAGTCCACCATCTGGGGACGGGGGGGCGAATGAGCAGTTCTTC,CASSPPSGDGGANEQFF
-,-,TRBJ2-3,TRBV9,TGTGCCAGCAGTCCGGGAGCTATTCCCACAGATACGCAGTATTTT,CASSPGAIPTDTQYF
-,-,TRBJ1-2,TRBV7-8,TGTGCCAGCAGCTTAGATAGGGGCGCCCGGGGGGGCTACACCTTC,CASSLDRGARGGYTF
-,-,TRBJ2-5,TRBV7-2,TGTGCCAGCAGCTCCCGCCTCGACGGAGCGACCCAGTACTTC,CASSSRLDGATQYF
-,-,TRBJ1-1,TRBV5-6,TGTGCCAGCAGCTTGGGAACTGAAGCTTTCTTT,CASSLGTEAFF
-,-,TRBJ2-1,TRBV7-9,TGTGCCAGCAGCTTAAGAGAGTTGGCGGGACCTTACAATGAGCAGTTCTTC,CASSLRELAGPYNEQFF
few,-,TRBJ1-3,TRBV27,TGTGCCAGCAGTATGGGGGGGGCGCCCGGAAACACCATATATTTT,CASSMGGAPGNTIYF
-,TRBD1,TRBJ1-3,TRBV6-5,TGTGCCAGTCGGACAGGGTCTGGAAACACCATATATTTT,CASRTGSGNTIYF
-,-,TRBJ2-2,TRBV19,TGTGCCAGTGGGAGACGGCACACCGGGGAGCTGTTTTTT,CASGRRHTGELFF
-,TRBD2,TRBJ2-7,TRBV7-8,TGTGCCAGCAGCTTAAGGACTAGCGGGGGCCAGCAGTACTTC,CASSLRTSGGQQYF
-,-,TRBJ2-4,TRBV5-1,TGCGCCAGCAGCTCGGTGGGGGGCATTCAGTACTTC,CASSSVGGIQYF